Listed here is a single T cell receptor (beta chain). The target antigen is unknown. This sample was taken from a study of T cells in Graves' hyperthyroidism and ophthalmopathy. The study's findings and limits: Researchers report that a 13 V-J model separated ophthalmopathy from stable hyperthyroidism.

PBMCs stemmed from 10 ml fresh peripheral blood. This CDR3 spans 15 amino acids. The V end lost 6 bases, the J end lost 0 bases, and 12 bases lay between the germline ends. Germline CDR1 reads MDHEN; CDR2 reads SYDVKM. It was RNA transcripts that yielded the amplified TCR beta CDR3 regions. The HTBI set primed first-round TCR CDR3 RT-PCR. TCRdb itself ran the multiplex PCR reads through MiXCR, one entry per CDR3 protein. This sample has around 620,000 distinct CDR3 sequences, with approximately 15% found just once. V is TRBV28 and J is TRBJ1-5, with D possibly TRBD1 on 6 matching bases. The receptor comes from a woman between 18 and 29 years old with Graves' ophthalmopathy. The sample consisted of blood. The CDR3 here is CASRSRTASNQPQHF. Written as DNA, the CDR3 is TGTGCCAGCAGAAGTAGGACAGCTAGCAATCAGCCCCAGCATTTT.